The 30 T cell receptor beta chains presented below share a single source sample, sequenced in a study of early T cells in non-severe SARS-CoV-2 infection (dated by TCRdb to the early 2020s). Library construction relied on 5' RACE. TCRdb records NextSeq 500 as the sequencer. Starting from the raw public reads, TCRdb applied fastp trimming at Q25, assembled clones with MiXCR and retained in-frame beta chains. Here each entry gathers all rows of one CDR3 protein and keeps the most common genes and DNA. This sample gives 55,000 to 80,000 distinct CDR3 sequences in total; roughly 13% of them show up just once. Under 1.5% of the sample belongs to the ten largest clones. The material was whole blood, obtained at baseline. The source of these receptors is an adult who was a healthcare worker with PCR-confirmed SARS-CoV-2 infection or an uninfected control (not recorded which).

V is TRBV18 and J is TRBJ1-2; D unresolved. Between the trimmed V and J ends, which lost 2 bases and 8 bases, there was a span of 6 bases. From germline, CDR1 is KGHSH and CDR2 LQKENI. The CDR3 runs to 11 residues. CDR3 residues: CASSPADGYTF. The CDR3 DNA sequence: TGTGCCAGCTCACCAGCCGACGGCTACACCTTC.

The chain uses TRBV27 and TRBJ2-1; D remains ambiguous. The CDR3 runs to 15 residues. V gave up 2 bases and J gave up 2 bases, with 10 bases separating them. Germline lookup yields CDR1 MNHEY and CDR2 SMNVEV (reference sequence). This CDR3 reads CASSLGDQPYNEQFF. The CDR3 coding sequence is TGTGCCAGCAGTTTAGGAGATCAGCCCTACAATGAGCAGTTCTTC.

This clonotype was seen more than once but under ten times. The gene calls are TRBV2 and TRBJ2-1, with D unclear. V lost 3 bases and J lost 10, with 7 bases in between. Germline CDR1 reads SNHLY; CDR2 reads FYNNEI. This CDR3 has 11 residues. The CDR3 loop is CASSDFGEQFF. The CDR3 region has the DNA TGTGCCAGCAGTGATTTCGGGGAGCAGTTCTTC.

The V and J genes are TRBV7-9 and TRBJ1-2; 7 bases line up with TRBD1. Germline V gives CDR1 SEHNR, CDR2 FQNEAQ (reference sequence). CDR3 length: 15 amino acids. Germline trimming cut 4 bases from V and 6 bases from J; bases unmatched to any gene: 11. The CDR3 bases are TGTGCCAGCAGCTCGGCGGACAGGAGTAGTCATGGCTACACCTTC. Translating gives CASSSADRSSHGYTF.

The chain couples TRBV7-8 to TRBJ2-1, with TRBD2 matching 10 bases. The junction had 9 bases not matched to a gene; V was cut back by 5 bases and J by 14 bases. The CDR3 runs to 13 residues. CDR1 is SGHVS and CDR2 is FQNEAQ in the germline V gene. The CDR3 nucleotides read TGTGCCAGCAGCAAAATATCCGGGACTAGCGAGTTCTTC. Translation: CASSKISGTSEFF.

This clonotype has more than one count but fewer than ten. The CDR3 coding sequence is TGTGCCAGCAGCCGAGTGACAGGGACTAATGAAAAACTGTTTTTT. Its protein is CASSRVTGTNEKLFF. The rearrangement links TRBV7-9 to TRBJ1-4; 7 bases align to TRBD1. The V and J ends lost 5 bases and 2 bases, in that order; junction bases with no gene match: 5. This CDR3 has 15 residues. The germline CDR1 and CDR2 sequences are SEHNR and FQNEAQ (reference sequence).

This clonotype was detected many times. V usage is TRBV7-2 and J usage is TRBJ1-1; D remains ambiguous. Per germline, CDR1 SGHTA and CDR2 FQGNSA. V was cut by 5 bases and J by 4 bases, with 14 bases left in between. This CDR3 spans 14 amino acids. CDR3 DNA sequence: TGTGCCAGCAGCCCCCCCGGACTGATCACTGAAGCTTTCTTT. Its protein product is CASSPPGLITEAFF.

The rearrangement uses TRBV12-3 or TRBV12-4 and TRBJ2-3; a possible D gene is TRBD2 (6 bases). This CDR3 has 15 residues. V was trimmed by 5 bases and J by 5 bases, leaving 17 bases between them. CDR3: CASSPRQGGIDTQYF. CDR3 coding DNA: TGTGCCAGCAGTCCCCGGCAGGGAGGCATAGATACGCAGTATTTT.

V and J are TRBV28 and TRBJ2-4; 7 nucleotides agree with TRBD1. The CDR3 contains 14 residues. V lost 4 bases, J lost 9 bases, and 9 bases stayed unmatched. Germline V CDR1 and CDR2: MDHEN, SYDVKM. Here the CDR3 reads CASSSGTVPSIQYF. As DNA, the CDR3 is TGTGCCAGCAGTTCCGGGACAGTTCCTAGCATTCAGTACTTC.

The chain combines TRBV6-2 or TRBV6-3 with TRBJ1-6; D unclear. The CDR3 loop spans 14 amino acids. Germline CDR1 reads MNHEY; CDR2 reads SVGEGT. Trimming removed 4 bases from V and 7 bases from J, with 11 bases in between. CDR3: CASSFRAKNSPLHF. CDR3 nucleotide sequence: TGTGCCAGCAGTTTCCGGGCGAAGAATTCACCCCTCCACTTT.

Only a few counts were recorded for this clonotype. The chain has TRBV11-2 and TRBJ1-3, with D unresolved. This CDR3 is 17 amino acids long. Germline lookup yields CDR1 SGHAT and CDR2 FQNNGV. The germline V and J ends were trimmed by 1 base and 4 bases, with 17 bases remaining between them. The CDR3 coding sequence is TGTGCCAGCAGCTTAGGAATCACGCTTGCCGGGGGAAACACCATATATTTT. This encodes CASSLGITLAGGNTIYF.

This clonotype was found a few times. The rearrangement links TRBV5-4 to TRBJ2-7, with TRBD2 as a possible D gene (5 bases). The CDR3 loop spans 12 amino acids. CDR1 is SGHNT, CDR2 YYREEE, per germline (reference sequence). Trimming took 4 bases from V and 4 from J, leaving 9 bases between them. The CDR3 loop reads CASSRTGYEQYF. The DNA for the CDR3 is TGTGCCAGCAGCCGGACTGGATACGAGCAGTACTTC.

Ten or more counts support this clonotype. The chain has TRBV14 and TRBJ2-1; D is undetermined. Deletions cut 0 bases from V and 7 bases from J, with 19 bases between. Germline CDR1 reads SGHDN; CDR2 reads FVKESK. The CDR3 has 17 residues. The CDR3 here is CASSQDGGPAYSNEQFF. The CDR3 DNA reads TGTGCCAGCAGCCAAGACGGCGGCCCCGCCTATTCAAATGAGCAGTTCTTC. Looking up the rest from reference TRBV14 and TRBJ2-1 gives the full variable domain: EAGVTQFPSHSVIEKGQTVTLRCDPISGHDNLYWYRRVMGKEIKFLLHFVKESKQDESGMPNNRFLAERTGGTYSTLKVQPAELEDSGVYFCASSQDGGPAYSNEQFFGPGTRLTVL.

The chain carries TRBV28 and TRBJ2-5; 7 positions match TRBD1. V shed 3 bases, J shed 0 bases, and the junction held 7 bases outside the gene matches. CDR3 size: 16 residues. Germline V gene lookup returns CDR1 MDHEN and CDR2 SYDVKM. CDR3 coding DNA: TGTGCCAGCAGTTTTGAGGGACAGCCCAACCAAGAGACCCAGTACTTC. Residues: CASSFEGQPNQETQYF.

This clonotype was counted many times. V gene TRBV12-3 or TRBV12-4 combines with J gene TRBJ1-1, with D possibly being TRBD1 (5 bases). Trimming took 6 bases from V and 8 from J, leaving 10 bases between them. This CDR3 comprises 11 residues. Here the CDR3 reads CASRQSGEAFF. The CDR3 nucleotides are TGTGCCAGCAGGCAATCAGGGGAAGCTTTCTTT.

This clonotype was picked up many times. The rearrangement joins TRBV6-2 or TRBV6-3 to TRBJ2-3; 11 bases agree with TRBD1. This CDR3 is built from 15 residues. Germline CDR1 reads MNHEY; CDR2 reads SVGEGT. With V trimmed by 8 bases and J by 2 bases, 6 bases remained unmatched. In DNA, the CDR3 is TGTGCCAGCGGAGCGGGACAGGGGGTCACAGATACGCAGTATTTT. Its translation is CASGAGQGVTDTQYF.

The rearrangement uses TRBV6-2 or TRBV6-3 and TRBJ2-4, with D possibly TRBD1 on 5 matching bases. Trimming pared 2 bases from V and 8 bases from J, leaving 13 bases between. From germline, CDR1 is MNHEY and CDR2 SVGEGT. The CDR3 is 14 amino acids. CDR3 coding DNA: TGTGCCAGCAGTTACGCCGACAGAGGAGACATTCAGTACTTC. Its protein is CASSYADRGDIQYF.

This clonotype was seen a few times. A junction boundary mismatches the germline segment, possibly from a read error. This sequence joins TRBV12-5 and TRBJ2-1; tentatively, D is TRBD1 (6 bases). CDR1 and CDR2 from the germline V gene are LGHNT and FRNRAP. There are 11 residues in the CDR3. DNA for the CDR3: TGTGCTGCAACCCAGGGGAATGAGCGGTTCTTC. Amino acid sequence: CAATQGNERFF.

The V and J genes are TRBV6-2 or TRBV6-3 and TRBJ2-3; 8 bases map to TRBD2. The germline CDR1 and CDR2 sequences are MNHEY and SVGEGT. Trimming cost V 6 bases and J 2 bases; bases outside gene matches: 13. CDR3 size: 17 residues. Written as DNA, the CDR3 is TGTGCCAGCAGCCGCCGAAGAGCGGGGGAACCCACAGATACGCAGTATTTT. Residues: CASSRRRAGEPTDTQYF.

This clonotype was observed at least ten times. J is TRBJ2-7 and V is TRBV7-8, with a weak D call TRBD2 (6 bases). The length of the CDR3 is 11 residues. Germline CDR1 SGHVS, CDR2 FQNEAQ. V lost 8 bases to trimming and J lost 6 bases, with 11 bases between them. The chain's CDR3 is CASENSGEQYF. The DNA of the CDR3 is TGTGCCAGCGAAAATAGCGGCGAGCAGTACTTC. Full variable domain (rest looked up from reference TRBV7-8 and TRBJ2-7): GAGVSQSPRYKVAKRGQDVALRCDPISGHVSLFWYQQALGQGPEFLTYFQNEAQLDKSGLPSDRFFAERPEGSVSTLKIQRTQQEDSAVYLCASENSGEQYFGPGTRLTVT.

V usage is TRBV2 and J usage is TRBJ2-7; 14 bases are a match to TRBD2. Germline V gene sequence: CDR1 SNHLY, CDR2 FYNNEI. The CDR3 runs 14 residues. J gave up 4 bases and V 6 bases, and 2 bases lay outside the gene matches. CDR3 in amino acids: CASRGLAGVYEQYF. CDR3 DNA sequence: TGTGCCAGCAGGGGACTAGCGGGAGTTTACGAGCAGTACTTC.

In this sample, this clonotype turned up many times. The V call is TRBV11-2, the J call TRBJ2-7, with D hard to call. There are 13 residues in the CDR3. With 1 base removed from V and 5 bases from J, the gap between germline ends came to 9 bases. Germline assignment: CDR1 SGHAT and CDR2 FQNNGV. This chain's CDR3 is CASSLVGQDEQYF. The CDR3, as DNA: TGTGCCAGCAGCTTAGTTGGGCAGGACGAGCAGTACTTC.

This clonotype was picked up many times. The chain recombines TRBV6-6 with TRBJ2-4; TRBD1 aligns across 7 bases. Germline V gene data show CDR1 as MNHNY and CDR2 as SVGAGI (reference sequence). V was pared by 0 bases and J by 0 bases, with 5 bases of the junction left unmatched. CDR3 length equals 17 residues. CDR3 region: CASSYSTGSLAKNIQYF. CDR3 DNA: TGTGCCAGCAGTTACTCGACAGGGAGCCTAGCCAAAAACATTCAGTACTTC.

This chain links TRBV11-2 with TRBJ1-2; 7 bases are a match to TRBD1. The V gene's germline CDR1 is SGHAT and CDR2 FQNNGV. V lost 5 bases, J lost 5 bases, and 2 bases stayed unmatched. CDR3 length equals 12 residues. In DNA, the CDR3 is TGTGCCAGCAGCGCACAGGGGTATGGCTACACCTTC. Protein product: CASSAQGYGYTF.

This clonotype was observed once. The chain uses TRBV5-1 and TRBJ2-5, with 15 bases lining up with TRBD2. The V gene end was trimmed by 4 bases and the J gene end by 5 bases; junction bases not matched to a gene: 9. This CDR3 is built from 17 residues. Germline CDR1 SGHRS, CDR2 YFSETQ. The CDR3: CASSPGLAGGPKETQYF. CDR3 coding DNA: TGCGCCAGCAGCCCTGGACTAGCGGGAGGGCCGAAGGAGACCCAGTACTTC.

This clonotype was counted a few times. J is TRBJ2-3 and V is TRBV29-1; 8 bases align to TRBD2. The CDR3 loop spans 14 amino acids. V trimming: 7 bases; J trimming: 3 bases; junction bases outside the gene matches: 9. Germline V gene lookup returns CDR1 SQVTM and CDR2 ANQGSEA. DNA of the CDR3: TGCAGCGCCTTCGGGACTAGTCGTACAGATACGCAGTATTTT. This sequence encodes CSAFGTSRTDTQYF.

V usage is TRBV20-1 and J usage is TRBJ2-1; TRBD2 might be the D (6 bases). This CDR3 is built from 14 residues. Trimming shortened V by 5 bases and J by 7 bases, and 18 bases separated the two germline ends. Germline assignment: CDR1 DFQATT and CDR2 SNEGSKA (reference sequence). Here the CDR3 DNA reads TGCAGTGCTGCCCAAGGTGGGGAGGTTAATGAGCAGTTCTTC. Translating it yields CSAAQGGEVNEQFF.

This clonotype has at least ten counts. This chain joins TRBV6-2 or TRBV6-3 and TRBJ1-2; D not resolved. This CDR3 spans 13 amino acids. From germline, CDR1 is MNHEY and CDR2 SVGEGT. V lost 2 bases to trimming and J lost 5 bases, with 9 bases between them. The CDR3 coding sequence is TGTGCCAGCAGTTACGGCTGGCAGTATGGCTACACCTTC. It is translated as CASSYGWQYGYTF.

This clonotype was picked up many times. The chain links TRBV6-2 or TRBV6-3 to TRBJ2-2; 7 nucleotides line up with TRBD1. The CDR3 length is 15 residues. The germline V gene encodes CDR1 MNHEY and CDR2 SVGEGT. J gave up 3 bases and V 6 bases, and 7 bases lay outside the gene matches. CDR3 DNA: TGTGCCAGCAGCACCGGGACAGAAGACACCGGGGAGCTGTTTTTT. Translating it yields CASSTGTEDTGELFF.

The chain couples TRBV5-5 to TRBJ1-5; D is perhaps TRBD1 (5 bases). The CDR3 length is 17 residues. V gave up 4 bases and J gave up 0 bases, with 17 bases separating them. From germline, CDR1 is SGHKS and CDR2 YYEKEE (reference sequence). CDR3 protein: CASSPRDGVFSNQPQHF. The CDR3 DNA is TGTGCCAGCAGCCCCAGGGACGGAGTCTTTAGCAATCAGCCCCAGCATTTT. The full variable domain, its missing parts supplied by reference TRBV5-5 and TRBJ1-5, is DAGVTQSPTHLIKTRGQQVTLRCSPISGHKSVSWYQQVLGQGPQFIFQYYEKEERGRGNFPDRFSARQFPNYSSELNVNALLLGDSALYLCASSPRDGVFSNQPQHFGDGTRLSIL.